Following are 21 T cell receptor beta chains from one sample sequenced in a study of T cell repertoires in cytomegalovirus infection. Their recognized antigens are unknown. TCRdb called the reads again in MiXCR, with one record for every CDR3 protein. This table holds about 310,000 distinct CDR3 sequences, roughly 25% found once. Specimen: cultured PBMCs, collected from culture after CMV antigen stimulation. These receptor sequences come from a human donor in good health (CMV status not recorded). Some clones in this sample may be carry-over from other donors' samples.

This clonotype has just a few counts. The chain links TRBV12-3 or TRBV12-4 to TRBJ2-7; D may match TRBD1 or TRBD2 (7 bases each). V lost 6 bases to trimming and J lost 4 bases, with 13 bases between them. CDR3 size: 13 residues. This CDR3 reads CASRIQGGYEQYF. CDR3 DNA sequence: TGTGCCAGCAGGATCCAGGGGGGGTACGAGCAGTACTTC.

This chain joins TRBV7-2 and TRBJ2-1, with D uncertain. Trimming removed 3 bases at V and 3 bases at J, with 12 bases between. The CDR3 loop spans 15 amino acids. Germline CDR1 reads SGHTA; CDR2 reads FQGNSA. The CDR3 loop is CASSFLYQNYNEQFF. CDR3 nucleotides: TGTGCCAGCAGCTTCCTATACCAAAACTACAATGAGCAGTTCTTC.

The gene calls are TRBV7-9 and TRBJ1-1; D is unclear. The CDR3 covers 13 residues. Trimming took 0 bases from V and 6 from J, leaving 8 bases between them. Germline CDR1 reads SEHNR; CDR2 reads FQNEAQ (reference sequence). In DNA form, the CDR3 reads TGTGCCAGCAGCTTAGCTGTGAGCGCTGAAGCTTTCTTT. This sequence encodes CASSLAVSAEAFF.

This clonotype came up a few times. The chain is built from TRBV11-2 and TRBJ2-1; D is uncertain. CDR1 SGHAT and CDR2 FQNNGV come from the germline V gene. V lost 3 bases and J lost 6, with 9 bases in between. CDR3 length: 13 amino acids. The CDR3 here is CASSFTEANEQFF. CDR3 sequence (DNA): TGTGCCAGCAGCTTTACGGAAGCCAATGAGCAGTTCTTC. Based on the CDR3 plus reference TRBV11-2 and TRBJ2-1, the full variable domain is EAGVAQSPRYKIIEKRQSVAFWCNPISGHATLYWYQQILGQGPKLLIQFQNNGVVDDSQLPKDRFSAERLKGVDSTLKIQPAKLEDSAVYLCASSFTEANEQFFGPGTRLTVL.

This chain connects TRBV18 to TRBJ2-7, with D tentatively TRBD2 (7 bases). V lost 5 bases and J lost 0, with 11 bases in between. Germline CDR1 reads KGHSH; CDR2 reads LQKENI. The length of the CDR3 is 14 residues. CDR3 residues: CASSGGAGSYEQYV. CDR3 nucleotide sequence: TGTGCCAGCTCAGGGGGGGCAGGCTCCTACGAGCAGTACGTC.

This clonotype is judged medium-sized. The chain has TRBV11-2 and TRBJ2-1; 9 bases map to TRBD2. CDR3 length: 17 residues. Looked up from germline, CDR1 is SGHAT and CDR2 is FQNNGV. V lost 6 bases, J lost 6 bases, and 15 bases stayed unmatched. The CDR3 protein is CASRMKKIAGEFNEQFF. CDR3 nucleotides: TGTGCCAGCAGAATGAAGAAAATAGCGGGAGAGTTCAATGAGCAGTTCTTC.

This clonotype has ten or more counts. V and J are TRBV27 and TRBJ2-1; the match to TRBD2 covers 14 bases. The trim removed 6 bases at V and 1 base at J, leaving 8 bases unmatched. Germline CDR1 reads MNHEY; CDR2 reads SMNVEV (reference sequence). The CDR3 length is 18 residues. CDR3 sequence: CASSPGLAGGWSYNEQFF. The CDR3 nucleotides are TGTGCCAGCAGCCCCGGACTAGCGGGAGGTTGGTCCTACAATGAGCAGTTCTTC.

This clonotype was counted ten times or more. The chain uses TRBV11-2 and TRBJ2-2, with TRBD1 matching over 8 bases. The CDR3 runs 16 residues. Germline lookup yields CDR1 SGHAT and CDR2 FQNNGV. V shed 1 base, J shed 6 bases, and the junction held 7 bases outside the gene matches. CDR3 in amino acids: CASSLGGRGRAGELFF. In nucleotides, the CDR3 is TGTGCCAGCAGCTTAGGGGGCAGGGGGCGGGCCGGGGAGCTGTTTTTT.

This clonotype occurred a few times. The chain uses TRBV4-3 and TRBJ1-1; TRBD1 matches at 9 bases. Germline V gene sequence: CDR1 LGHNA, CDR2 YSLEER. V was clipped by 3 bases and J by 5 bases; unmatched bases: 7. This CDR3 is built from 15 residues. The CDR3 loop reads CASSQEYRGRTEAFF. CDR3 nucleotides: TGCGCCAGCAGCCAGGAATACAGGGGGCGGACTGAAGCTTTCTTT.

This clonotype was seen more than once but under ten times. The V call is TRBV6-1, the J call TRBJ2-7; maybe TRBD2 (6 bases). Germline V gene lookup returns CDR1 MNHNS and CDR2 SASEGT. This CDR3 is built from 13 residues. Trimming removed 7 bases at V and 2 bases at J, with 12 bases between. CDR3 coding DNA: TGTGCCAGCACGGGCGGAGGGGCCTACGAGCAGTACGTC. This codes for CASTGGGAYEQYV.

Ten or more counts support this clonotype. The rearrangement joins TRBV6-2 or TRBV6-3 to TRBJ1-5, with TRBD1 matching 7 bases. CDR1 MNHEY and CDR2 SVGEGT come from the germline V gene. The length of the CDR3 is 14 residues. With V trimmed by 5 bases and J by 5 bases, 6 bases remained unmatched. CDR3 nucleotides: TGTGCCAGCAGTAGGCAGGGGGATGATCAGCCCCAGCATTTT. The encoded protein is CASSRQGDDQPQHF.

This chain uses TRBV25-1 with TRBJ1-2, with 8 bases identical to TRBD1. CDR1 and CDR2 from the germline V gene are MGHDK and SYGVNS. The junction had 9 bases not matched to a gene; V was cut back by 3 bases and J by 6 bases. The CDR3 runs to 15 residues. The CDR3 spells CASSETQGALDGYTF. The CDR3 DNA reads as TGTGCCAGCAGTGAGACCCAGGGGGCTTTAGATGGCTACACCTTC.

V usage is TRBV10-2 and J usage is TRBJ1-1, with 8 nucleotides matching TRBD1. V was pared by 8 bases and J by 1 base, with 9 bases of the junction left unmatched. The CDR3 extends over 15 amino acids. Germline CDR1 and CDR2: WSHSY and SAAADI. The CDR3 spells CASRDIDRGNTEAFF. CDR3 bases: TGCGCCAGCCGCGATATCGACAGGGGGAACACTGAAGCTTTCTTT.

In this sample, this clonotype turned up a few times. The chain employs TRBV9 and TRBJ2-2; D unresolved. This CDR3 spans 16 amino acids. V lost 2 bases and J 9 bases, leaving 20 bases between the germline ends. CDR1 and CDR2 from the germline V gene are SGDLS and YYNGEE. The CDR3 loop is CASSVTLGGPLRELFF. DNA for the CDR3: TGTGCCAGCAGCGTGACTCTTGGTGGCCCACTCCGGGAGCTGTTTTTT.

The chain carries TRBV29-1 and TRBJ2-3, with D unclear. The germline CDR1 and CDR2 sequences are SQVTM and ANQGSEA. The CDR3 is made up of 12 amino acids. V was shortened by 7 bases and J by 5 bases, with 13 bases between the two germline ends. CDR3: CSEGSLGDTQYF. The CDR3 DNA follows: TGCAGCGAGGGTAGTTTGGGAGATACGCAGTATTTT.

This clonotype has just a few counts. The chain couples TRBV15 to TRBJ2-1; 8 bases map to TRBD2. CDR1 LNHNV and CDR2 YYDKDF come from the germline V gene (reference sequence). V dropped 0 bases and J dropped 7; count of bases not matched to a gene: 8. The CDR3 loop spans 16 amino acids. DNA of the CDR3: TGTGCCACCAGCAGAGATGGGGGACTAGGGGGTAATGAGCAGTTCTTC. Protein: CATSRDGGLGGNEQFF.

The table lists this clonotype with a few counts. V is TRBV28 and J is TRBJ2-3; D ambiguous. Trimming removed 1 base at V and 0 bases at J, with 5 bases between. In germline, CDR1 is MDHEN, CDR2 SYDVKM. The CDR3 consists of 14 residues. In DNA, the CDR3 is TGTGCCAGCAGTTTATTTTCCAGCACAGATACGCAGTATTTT. It codes for CASSLFSSTDTQYF. Looking up the rest from reference TRBV28 and TRBJ2-3 gives the full variable domain: DVKVTQSSRYLVKRTGEKVFLECVQDMDHENMFWYRQDPGLGLRLIYFSYDVKMKEKGDIPEGYSVSREKKERFSLILESASTNQTSMYLCASSLFSSTDTQYFGPGTRLTVL.

The table lists this clonotype with many counts. The V and J genes are TRBV7-2 and TRBJ2-3; D not resolved. The CDR3 loop spans 15 amino acids. Germline-derived CDR1 and CDR2 are SGHTA and FQGNSA. The ends were cut back, 1 base at V and 3 bases at J, with 11 bases in the middle. The CDR3 DNA sequence: TGTGCCAGCAGCTTAGGAGTAGTCCGGACAGATACGCAGTATTTT. This gives the protein CASSLGVVRTDTQYF.

The sample holds a few counts of this clonotype. The V call is TRBV4-1, the J call TRBJ1-5, with TRBD1 identical over 8 bases. V was pared by 4 bases and J by 3 bases, with 11 bases of the junction left unmatched. The germline V gene has CDR1 MGHRA and CDR2 YSYEKL. The CDR3 is 17 residues long. The CDR3 here is CASSPQVTGEINQPQHF. The CDR3, as DNA: TGCGCCAGCAGCCCCCAGGTGACAGGGGAAATCAATCAGCCCCAGCATTTT.

This clonotype was seen repeatedly, ten times or more. The rearrangement joins TRBV4-1 to TRBJ2-3, with TRBD2 matching 8 bases. CDR1 and CDR2 (germline): MGHRA, YSYEKL. The CDR3 spans 15 residues. The J segment lost 2 bases and the V segment lost 3 bases, leaving 4 bases of the junction unmatched. The CDR3 is CASSHRLANTDTQYF. CDR3 in DNA: TGCGCCAGCAGCCATAGACTAGCGAACACAGATACGCAGTATTTT.

A few counts support this clonotype. The chain links TRBV6-1 to TRBJ2-3, with 14 bases identical to TRBD2. CDR1 is MNHNS and CDR2 is SASEGT in the germline V gene. The ends lost 1 base at V and 7 bases at J; junction bases unmatched: 13. This CDR3 has 19 residues. CDR3 amino acids: CASSEGFWTSGRKTNTQYF. The CDR3 DNA reads TGTGCCAGCAGTGAAGGGTTCTGGACTAGCGGGAGGAAGACAAATACGCAGTATTTT.